This TCR beta chain was profiled in a study of blood T cell repertoires in COVID-19. Study-level background: T cells, B-cell-depleted T cells, or PBMCs provided the cDNA or gDNA that served as material.

The CDR3 runs to 17 residues. Germline assignment: CDR1 SEHNR and CDR2 FQNEAQ (reference sequence). The ends lost 4 bases at V and 5 bases at J; junction bases unmatched: 12. Original handling: Estimated nucleated cell counts came from reference gene primer amplification. Some clones are missing from TCRdb's copy, which holds only in-frame ones; the method was immunoSEQ multiplex PCR. The V and J calls and clone size were taken over from that table, and D and trimming were inferred from the DNA. The table lists under 200,000 clones, around four fifths of them singletons. The sequence came from a man in his 70s with active or convalescent COVID-19. The V gene is TRBV7-9, the J gene TRBJ2-7; 12 bases align to TRBD1. Sample: peripheral blood. The CDR3 region is CASSSSNRDRGLDEQYF. The CDR3 DNA reads TGTGCCAGCAGCTCCTCCAACCGGGACAGGGGGCTTGACGAGCAGTACTTC.